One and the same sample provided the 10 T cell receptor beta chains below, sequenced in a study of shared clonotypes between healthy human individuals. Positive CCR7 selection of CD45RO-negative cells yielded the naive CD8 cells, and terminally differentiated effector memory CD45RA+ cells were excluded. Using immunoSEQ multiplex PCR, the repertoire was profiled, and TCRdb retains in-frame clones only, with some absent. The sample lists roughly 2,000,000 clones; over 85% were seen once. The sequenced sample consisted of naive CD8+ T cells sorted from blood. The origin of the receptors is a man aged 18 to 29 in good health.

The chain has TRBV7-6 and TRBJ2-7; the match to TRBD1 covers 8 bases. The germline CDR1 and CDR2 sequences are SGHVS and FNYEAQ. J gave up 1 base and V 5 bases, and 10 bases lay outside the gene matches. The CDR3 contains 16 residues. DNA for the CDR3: TGTGCCAGCAGCCCGAGGACAGGGAGGACATCCTACGAGCAGTACTTC. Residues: CASSPRTGRTSYEQYF.

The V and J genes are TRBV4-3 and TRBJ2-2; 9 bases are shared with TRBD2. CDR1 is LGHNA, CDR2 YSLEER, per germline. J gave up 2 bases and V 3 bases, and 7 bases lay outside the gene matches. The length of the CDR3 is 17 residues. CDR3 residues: CASSQETSGSNTGELFF. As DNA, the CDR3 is TGCGCCAGCAGCCAGGAGACTAGCGGATCCAACACCGGGGAGCTGTTTTTT.

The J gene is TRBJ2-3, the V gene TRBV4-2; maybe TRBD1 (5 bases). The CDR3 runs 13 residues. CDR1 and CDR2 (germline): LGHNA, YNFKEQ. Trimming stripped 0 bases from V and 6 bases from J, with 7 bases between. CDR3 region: CASSQEGRDTQYF. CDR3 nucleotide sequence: TGTGCCAGCAGCCAAGAGGGGCGGGATACGCAGTATTTT.

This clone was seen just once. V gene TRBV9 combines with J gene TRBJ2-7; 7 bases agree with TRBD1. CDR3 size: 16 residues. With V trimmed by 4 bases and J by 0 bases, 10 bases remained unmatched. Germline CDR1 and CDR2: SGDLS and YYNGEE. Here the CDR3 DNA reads TGTGCCAGCAGCCCCACGATCCGGGACAGCTCCTACGAGCAGTACTTC. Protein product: CASSPTIRDSSYEQYF.

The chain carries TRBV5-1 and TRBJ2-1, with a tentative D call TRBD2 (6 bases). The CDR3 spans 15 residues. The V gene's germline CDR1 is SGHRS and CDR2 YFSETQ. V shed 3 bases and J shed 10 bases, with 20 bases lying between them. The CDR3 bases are TGCGCCAGCAGCTCCCGCGGGACTCCCGTGTGGGAGCAGTTCTTC. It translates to CASSSRGTPVWEQFF.

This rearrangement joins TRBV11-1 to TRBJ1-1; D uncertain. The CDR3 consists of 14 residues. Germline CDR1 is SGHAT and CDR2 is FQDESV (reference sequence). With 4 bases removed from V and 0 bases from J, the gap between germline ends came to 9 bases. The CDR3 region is CASSSGLMNTEAFF. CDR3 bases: TGTGCCAGCAGCTCTGGACTCATGAACACTGAAGCTTTCTTT.

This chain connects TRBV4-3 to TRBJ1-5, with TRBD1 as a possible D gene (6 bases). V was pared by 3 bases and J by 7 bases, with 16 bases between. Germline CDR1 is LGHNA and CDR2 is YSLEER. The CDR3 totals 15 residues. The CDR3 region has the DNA TGCGCCAGCAGCCAGACCAGGGGTTTGAACCAGCCCCAGCATTTT. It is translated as CASSQTRGLNQPQHF.

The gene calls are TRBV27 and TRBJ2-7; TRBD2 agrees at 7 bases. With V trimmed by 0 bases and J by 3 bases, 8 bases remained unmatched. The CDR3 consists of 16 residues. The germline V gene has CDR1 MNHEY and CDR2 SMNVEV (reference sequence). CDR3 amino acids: CASSLSAGVVLYEQYF. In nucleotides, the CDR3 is TGTGCCAGCAGTTTATCGGCGGGAGTAGTGCTCTACGAGCAGTACTTC.

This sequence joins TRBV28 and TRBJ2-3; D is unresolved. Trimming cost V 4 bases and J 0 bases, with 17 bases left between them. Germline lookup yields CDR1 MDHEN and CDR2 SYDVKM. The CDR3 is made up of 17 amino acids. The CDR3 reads CASSSPEATSSTDTQYF. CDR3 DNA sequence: TGTGCCAGCAGTTCTCCGGAAGCAACTTCTAGCACAGATACGCAGTATTTT.

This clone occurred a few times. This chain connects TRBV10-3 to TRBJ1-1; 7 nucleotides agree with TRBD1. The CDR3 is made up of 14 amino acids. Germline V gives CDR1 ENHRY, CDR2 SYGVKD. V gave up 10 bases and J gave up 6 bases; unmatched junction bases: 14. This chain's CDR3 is CATATGRDGPEAFF. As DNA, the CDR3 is TGTGCCACGGCGACAGGGAGGGACGGACCTGAAGCTTTCTTT.